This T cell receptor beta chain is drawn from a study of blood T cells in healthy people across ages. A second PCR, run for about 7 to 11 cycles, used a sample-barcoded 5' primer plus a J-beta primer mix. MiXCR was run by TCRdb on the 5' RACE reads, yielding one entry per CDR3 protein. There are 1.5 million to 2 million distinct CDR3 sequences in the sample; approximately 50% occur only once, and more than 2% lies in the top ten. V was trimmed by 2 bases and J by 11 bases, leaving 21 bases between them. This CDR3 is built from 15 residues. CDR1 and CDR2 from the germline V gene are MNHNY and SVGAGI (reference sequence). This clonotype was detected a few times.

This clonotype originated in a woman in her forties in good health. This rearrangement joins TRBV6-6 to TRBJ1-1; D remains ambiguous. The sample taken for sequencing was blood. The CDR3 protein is CASSYGFKWERMAFF. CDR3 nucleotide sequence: TGTGCCAGCAGTTACGGTTTCAAGTGGGAACGGATGGCTTTCTTT.